This passage covers 14 T cell receptor beta chains from one sample sequenced in a study of beta chain features in type 1 diabetes. Reverse transcription of all isolated RNA meant that expressed TCRB transcripts were sequenced. TCRdb's table, derived via immunoSEQ multiplex PCR, lists solely in-frame clones and lacks some. The sample carries around 500,000 clones, about an eighth recorded once. Specimen: naive CD4+ T cells from blood. The receptors stem from a woman in her late teens or twenties in good health.

This clone was observed a single time. The gene calls are TRBV1 and TRBJ2-5; the DNA was not compared with TRBD1, the D call given in the table. TRBV1 is given as a pseudogene. The CDR3 totals 16 residues. CDR3 sequence: CTSSLRTESYQETQYF. DNA of the CDR3: TGCACCAGCAGCCTGCGGACAGAGAGCTACCAAGAGACCCAGTACTTC.

The rearrangement uses TRBV11-3 and TRBJ2-1; D tentatively reads TRBD1 or TRBD2 (5 bases each). With 3 bases removed from V and 10 bases from J, the gap between germline ends came to 22 bases. The CDR3 runs 16 residues. Germline CDR1 SGHNT, CDR2 YENEEA. CDR3: CASSFAGTPPFGEQFF. Here the CDR3 DNA reads TGTGCCAGCAGCTTCGCCGGGACCCCTCCATTTGGCGAGCAGTTCTTC.

V is TRBV10-2 and J is TRBJ2-3; D perhaps matches TRBD2 (5 bases). The ends were cut back, 5 bases at V and 0 bases at J, with 12 bases in the middle. Germline CDR1 reads WSHSY; CDR2 reads SAAADI. This CDR3 is built from 15 residues. CDR3 in amino acids: CASSPTPGSTDTQYF. CDR3 nucleotide sequence: TGCGCCAGCAGTCCAACGCCGGGAAGCACAGATACGCAGTATTTT.

This chain links TRBV4-2 with TRBJ2-1, with TRBD2 as a possible D gene (6 bases). Trimming stripped 0 bases from V and 10 bases from J, with 13 bases between. The length of the CDR3 is 14 residues. The germline gives CDR1 LGHNA, CDR2 YNFKEQ. CDR3 in amino acids: CASSQEGRLMEQFF. The DNA of the CDR3 is TGTGCCAGCAGCCAAGAAGGGAGGTTGATGGAGCAGTTCTTC.

This clone was counted between two and nine times. The rearrangement joins TRBV7-6 to TRBJ2-5; D ambiguous. The CDR3 runs 11 residues. V shed 8 bases and J shed 7 bases, with 11 bases lying between them. Germline values: CDR1 SGHVS, CDR2 FNYEAQ. In DNA form, the CDR3 reads TGTGCCAGCGGCGAATCGGGGACCCAGTACTTC. Residues: CASGESGTQYF. The variable domain in full, with the rest retrieved from reference TRBV7-6 and TRBJ2-5, is GAGVSQSPRYKVTKRGQDVALRCDPISGHVSLYWYRQALGQGPEFLTYFNYEAQQDKSGLPNDRFSAERPEGSISTLTIQRTEQRDSAMYRCASGESGTQYFGPGTRLLVL.

This clone has only a few counts. The J gene is TRBJ1-1, the V gene TRBV5-1; 7 nucleotides line up with TRBD1. The J segment lost 1 base and the V segment lost 2 bases, leaving 2 bases of the junction unmatched. The CDR3 is 14 amino acids. CDR1 SGHRS and CDR2 YFSETQ come from the germline V gene. CDR3 residues: CASSFDRANTEAFF. The CDR3 DNA sequence: TGCGCCAGCAGCTTTGACAGGGCGAACACTGAAGCTTTCTTT.

This clone occurred a few times. The chain links TRBV14 to TRBJ2-5; D perhaps matches TRBD1 (5 bases). The CDR3 has 16 amino acids. V was shortened by 0 bases and J by 5 bases, with 16 bases between the two germline ends. Germline V lookup: CDR1 SGHDN, CDR2 FVKESK. The CDR3 DNA is TGTGCCAGCAGCCAAGATTGGGGCAGGGCGAGCGAGACCCAGTACTTC. This sequence encodes CASSQDWGRASETQYF.

This clone has a handful of counts. The J gene is TRBJ2-2, the V gene TRBV21-1; the table calls TRBD1, which could not be checked here. TRBV21-1 is a pseudogene. The CDR3 runs to 17 residues. The CDR3 DNA reads as TGTGCCAGCAGCACCTACCGGGACAGGGGTCGAGGATGGGAGCTGTTTTTT. Amino acids: CASSTYRDRGRGWELFF.

This chain links TRBV6-5 with TRBJ2-7; 9 bases match TRBD1. The CDR3 length is 15 residues. Looked up from germline, CDR1 is MNHEY and CDR2 is SVGAGI. V lost 5 bases, J lost 3 bases, and 8 bases stayed unmatched. CDR3 amino acids: CASSISGTGLYEQYF. In DNA form, the CDR3 reads TGTGCCAGCAGTATTTCCGGGACAGGGCTCTACGAGCAGTACTTC.

This chain joins TRBV7-2 and TRBJ1-1; 11 positions agree with TRBD1. The V gene end was trimmed by 1 base and the J gene end by 3 bases; junction bases not matched to a gene: 4. The CDR3 spans 16 residues. Looked up from germline, CDR1 is SGHTA and CDR2 is FQGNSA. The CDR3, as DNA: TGTGCCAGCAGCTTAGTCGGACAGGGGGCTTACACTGAAGCTTTCTTT. It translates to CASSLVGQGAYTEAFF. Variable domain in full (rest from reference TRBV7-2 and TRBJ1-1): GAGVSQSPSNKVTEKGKDVELRCDPISGHTALYWYRQSLGQGLEFLIYFQGNSAPDKSGLPSDRFSAERTGGSVSTLTIQRTQQEDSAVYLCASSLVGQGAYTEAFFGQGTRLTVV.

The V call is TRBV7-9, the J call TRBJ1-1, with TRBD1 identical over 10 bases. J was trimmed by 2 bases and V by 4 bases; bases with no gene match: 1. Per the germline V gene, CDR1 is SEHNR and CDR2 is FQNEAQ (reference sequence). This CDR3 has 14 residues. In DNA form, the CDR3 reads TGTGCCAGCAGCTGGACAGGGGGAAACACTGAAGCTTTCTTT. Residues: CASSWTGGNTEAFF.

Only a few counts were recorded for this clone. The chain carries TRBV7-2 and TRBJ2-7; no clear D gene. The germline CDR1 and CDR2 sequences are SGHTA and FQGNSA. The CDR3 is made up of 14 amino acids. Deletions cut 1 base from V and 2 bases from J, with 9 bases between. The CDR3 protein is CASSLDSLPYEQYF. CDR3 in DNA: TGTGCCAGCAGCTTAGACAGCTTACCCTACGAGCAGTACTTC.

The chain has TRBV29-1 and TRBJ1-2; maybe TRBD1 (5 bases). In germline, CDR1 is SQVTM, CDR2 ANQGSEA. The CDR3 covers 12 residues. V lost 6 bases, J lost 6 bases, and 14 bases lay in between. CDR3 bases: TGCAGCGTGGGGACCCGCCAGGATGGCTACACCTTC. Translation gives CSVGTRQDGYTF.

CDR3 protein: CASSLEGHEEKLFF. CDR3 bases: TGCGCCAGCAGCTTGGAAGGTCATGAGGAAAAACTGTTTTTT. J is TRBJ1-4 and V is TRBV5-1; no clear D. The CDR3 contains 14 residues. The V end was cut by 0 bases, the J end by 8 bases, with 11 bases between. Germline lookup yields CDR1 SGHRS and CDR2 YFSETQ.